A selection of T cell receptor beta chains follows, all from one sample in a study of T cell responses to AZD1222 COVID-19 vaccine. Libraries were prepared by immunoSEQ multiplex PCR; TCRdb keeps only in-frame clonotypes and omits some of them. The sample holds some 79,000 clones, around 80% seen once. The material was peripheral blood, obtained 28 days after the second AZD1222 dose. The receptors were sampled from an adult who received the AZD1222 COVID-19 vaccine. Each CDR3 is given with its conserved first and last residue. A D gene is named only where the DNA matches it firmly.

J | V | length | D | CDR3 | DNA
TRBJ2-2 | TRBV3-1/TRBV3-2 | 18 | - | CASSHLFGGNANTGELFF | TGTGCCAGCAGCCACCTCTTCGGGGGAAACGCGAACACCGGGGAGCTGTTTTTT
TRBJ2-3 | TRBV5-1 | 15 | - | CATRRELLNTDTQYF | TGCGCCACCAGAAGGGAACTCTTGAACACAGATACGCAGTATTTT
TRBJ2-7 | TRBV6-2/TRBV6-3 | 16 | TRBD1 | CASSPPDRASSYEQYF | TGTGCCAGCAGCCCCCCCGACAGGGCGAGCTCCTACGAGCAGTACTTC
TRBJ1-5 | TRBV19 | 14 | - | CASRIGGSNQPQHF | TGTGCCAGCCGAATCGGGGGGAGCAATCAGCCCCAGCATTTT
TRBJ1-2 | TRBV3-1/TRBV3-2 | 14 | - | CASSLGTANYGYTF | TGTGCCAGCAGCCTCGGGACGGCAAACTATGGCTACACCTTC
TRBJ2-1 | TRBV7-9 | 17 | - | CASSPSPLGSFYNEQFF | TGTGCCAGCAGCCCTAGCCCCCTCGGGTCTTTTTACAATGAGCAGTTCTTC
TRBJ2-7 | TRBV28 | 14 | - | CASSSTGASYEQYF | TGTGCCAGCAGTTCCACAGGAGCCTCCTACGAGCAGTACTTC
TRBJ2-5 | TRBV5-6 | 16 | TRBD1 | CASSLGAGGFQETQYF | TGTGCCAGCAGCTTGGGGGCAGGGGGCTTCCAAGAGACCCAGTACTTC
TRBJ1-5 | TRBV27 | 15 | - | CASTTGGNSNQPQHF | TGTGCCAGCACCACCGGGGGCAATTCAAATCAGCCCCAGCATTTT
TRBJ2-3 | TRBV3-1/TRBV3-2 | 16 | - | CASSQVGVRSTDTQYF | TGTGCCAGCAGCCAAGTCGGGGTCCGAAGCACAGATACGCAGTATTTT